The present T cell receptor (beta chain) was sequenced within a study of cytomegalovirus exposure and HLA in healthy donors. Study-level information: Approximately 81% of 398 genotyped donors fell in the Caucasian-associated ancestry cluster.

This CDR3 spans 12 amino acids. V lost 0 bases to trimming and J lost 4 bases, with 5 bases between them. Germline-derived CDR1 and CDR2 are SGHDT and YYEEEE. Vbeta (60) and Jbeta (13) primers were used in the PCR. In the authors' methods: The authors later counted about 80 million unique TCR beta chains, about 11 million of them shared. Clones were read by immunoSEQ multiplex PCR, and TCRdb kept only the in-frame ones, dropping some. V and J calls plus clone size are reproduced from that table; the DNA served to infer D and trimming. The sample carries more than 150,000 clones, approximately 86% recorded once.

The chain employs TRBV5-6 and TRBJ2-7; D remains unclear. This TCR came from a woman aged 45-65 years in good health and CMV-seropositive. The sample consisted of PBMCs. The CDR3 DNA reads TGTGCCAGCAGCTTGGCCTCGTACGAGCAGTACTTC. This sequence encodes CASSLASYEQYF. The full variable domain, its missing parts supplied by reference TRBV5-6 and TRBJ2-7, is DAGVTQSPTHLIKTRGQQVTLRCSPKSGHDTVSWYQQALGQGPQFIFQYYEEEERQRGNFPDRFSGHQFPNYSSELNVNALLLGDSALYLCASSLASYEQYFGPGTRLTVT.